The rows below give T cell receptor beta chains drawn from one sample of a study of identical twins. Each CDR3 protein gets one entry after TCRdb re-called the 5' RACE reads with MiXCR. This table has 1,800,000 or so distinct CDR3 sequences, about 32% appearing once. The specimen sequenced was cord blood. The source is a newborn girl in good health. CDR3s include the opening cysteine and the closing phenylalanine or tryptophan. D genes are given only for firm matches. The size of a clone is reported for some rows only, either as once, few or many, or as a class for expanded clones.

clone size | V gene | D gene | CDR3 protein
NA | TRBV12-5 | NA | CASGFALNTEAFF
few | TRBV29-1 | TRBD1 | CSVVSGGNTGELFF
few | TRBV20-1 | NA | CSASEGGSKNTEAFF
few | TRBV20-1 | NA | CSARDRGEDYEQYF
NA | TRBV4-1 | NA | CASSQVRSRTLYNEQYF
NA | TRBV5-1 | NA | CASSLETGWSTGELFF
NA | TRBV4-2 | TRBD1 | CASSQVNRQGAGNTIYF
NA | TRBV24-1 | NA | CATGPVGTDTQYF
NA | TRBV29-1 | NA | CSVEDPRGETQYF
NA | TRBV11-2 | NA | CASILRPAGVAFF
NA | TRBV6-1 | NA | CASSRAGRVNQPQHF
NA | TRBV5-1 | NA | CASSVAVDISYNEQFF
NA | TRBV27 | TRBD2 | CASRPRLAPYNEQFF
NA | TRBV20-1 | TRBD2 | CSATSGRTPYEQYF
few | TRBV18 | TRBD1 | CASSPGTGAAKGPQHF
NA | TRBV6-1 | NA | CASSAQIVLAKNIQYF
NA | TRBV11-1 | TRBD2 | CASSRGGPFNEQFF
few | TRBV28 | TRBD1 | CASSPPGQESYEQYF